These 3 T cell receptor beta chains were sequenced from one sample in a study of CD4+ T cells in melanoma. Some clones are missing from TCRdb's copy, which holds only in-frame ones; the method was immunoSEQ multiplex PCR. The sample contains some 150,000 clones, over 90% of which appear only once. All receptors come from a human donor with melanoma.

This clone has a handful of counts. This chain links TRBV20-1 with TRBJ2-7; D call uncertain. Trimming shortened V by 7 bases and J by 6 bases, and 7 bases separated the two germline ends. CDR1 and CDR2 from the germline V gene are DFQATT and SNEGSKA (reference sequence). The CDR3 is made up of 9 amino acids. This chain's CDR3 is CSVGSEQYF. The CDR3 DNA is TGCAGTGTAGGGTCCGAGCAGTACTTC.

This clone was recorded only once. The CDR3 sequence: CASSPGTANEQFF. CDR3 nucleotide sequence: TGTGCCAGCAGTCCGGGCACCGCGAATGAGCAGTTCTTC. This chain links TRBV2 with TRBJ2-1; D is unclear. This CDR3 is 13 amino acids long. The V gene lost 5 bases and the J gene lost 7 bases, with 12 bases spanning the gap. Germline loops: CDR1 SNHLY, CDR2 FYNNEI.

CDR3 residues: CASSLAGAKRGYTF. In nucleotides, the CDR3 is TGTGCCAGCAGCTTGGCGGGGGCGAAACGGGGCTACACCTTC. The gene calls are TRBV5-6 and TRBJ1-2; perhaps TRBD1 as D (6 bases). V gave up 0 bases and J gave up 8 bases, with 14 bases separating them. The germline gives CDR1 SGHDT, CDR2 YYEEEE. This CDR3 has 14 residues.